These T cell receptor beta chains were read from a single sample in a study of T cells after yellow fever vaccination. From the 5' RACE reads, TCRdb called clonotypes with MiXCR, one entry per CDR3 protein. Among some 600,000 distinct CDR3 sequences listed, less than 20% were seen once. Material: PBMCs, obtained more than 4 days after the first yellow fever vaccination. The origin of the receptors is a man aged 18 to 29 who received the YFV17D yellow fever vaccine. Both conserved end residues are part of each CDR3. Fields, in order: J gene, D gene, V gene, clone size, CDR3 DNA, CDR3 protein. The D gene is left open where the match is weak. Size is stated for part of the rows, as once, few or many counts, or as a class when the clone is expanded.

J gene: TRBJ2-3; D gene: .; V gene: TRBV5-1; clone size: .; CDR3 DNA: TGCGCCAGCAGCACCGGGACAATTAGCACAGATACGCAGTATTTT; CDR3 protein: CASSTGTISTDTQYF
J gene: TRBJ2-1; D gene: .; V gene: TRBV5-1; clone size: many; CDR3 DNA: TGCGCCAGCAGCTTGGGTAGCGGAGGCTACAATGAGCAGTTCTTC; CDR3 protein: CASSLGSGGYNEQFF
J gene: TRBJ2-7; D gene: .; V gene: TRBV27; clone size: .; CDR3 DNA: TGTGCCAGCAGCTTTCCGGGACGAATGCACGAGCAGTACTTC; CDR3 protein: CASSFPGRMHEQYF
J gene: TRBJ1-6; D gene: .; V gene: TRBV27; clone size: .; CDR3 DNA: TGTGCCAGCAGTCCGCAGAGTTTTAATTCACCCCTCCACTTT; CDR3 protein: CASSPQSFNSPLHF
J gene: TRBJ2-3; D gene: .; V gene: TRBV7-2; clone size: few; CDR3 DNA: TGTGCCAGCAGCTTAGTCTCCGAGGATACGCAGTATTTT; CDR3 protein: CASSLVSEDTQYF
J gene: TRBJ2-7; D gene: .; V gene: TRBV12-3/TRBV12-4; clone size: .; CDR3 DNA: TGTGCCAGCAGTTTGGCCCCGGAGGGTTACGAGCAGTACTTC; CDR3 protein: CASSLAPEGYEQYF
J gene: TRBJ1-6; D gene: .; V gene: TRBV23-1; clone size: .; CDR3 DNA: TGCGCCAGCAGTCAATCGAAAATGCTGCAGGATAATTCACCCCTCCACTTT; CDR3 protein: CASSQSKMLQDNSPLHF
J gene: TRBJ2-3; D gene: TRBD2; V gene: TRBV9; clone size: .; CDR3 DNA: TGTGCCAGCAGCCCAGCGCCAGCGGGGGTCCCAGATACGCAGTATTTT; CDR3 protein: CASSPAPAGVPDTQYF
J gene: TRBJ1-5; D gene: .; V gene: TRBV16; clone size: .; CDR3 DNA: TGTGCCAGCAGCCAGACACCATTTAGCAATCAGCCCCAGCATTTT; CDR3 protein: CASSQTPFSNQPQHF
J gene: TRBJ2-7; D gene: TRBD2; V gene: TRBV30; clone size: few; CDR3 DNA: TGTGCCTGCCATGGGACTAGGGCCTACGAGCAGTACTTC; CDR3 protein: CACHGTRAYEQYF
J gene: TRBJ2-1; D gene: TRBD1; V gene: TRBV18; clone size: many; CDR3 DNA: TGTGCCAGCAGCCCGGGACAGGGCTCCTACAATGAGCAGTTCTTC; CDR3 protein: CASSPGQGSYNEQFF
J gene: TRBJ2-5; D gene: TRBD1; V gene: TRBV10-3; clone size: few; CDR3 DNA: TGTGCCATCAGCTTACAGGGGGCTGGGCAAGAGACCCAGTACTTC; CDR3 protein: CAISLQGAGQETQYF
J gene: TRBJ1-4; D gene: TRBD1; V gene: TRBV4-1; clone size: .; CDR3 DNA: TGCGCCAGCAGCCAAGGGGACAGTTGGGGCAGTGAAAAACTGTTTTTT; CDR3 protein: CASSQGDSWGSEKLFF
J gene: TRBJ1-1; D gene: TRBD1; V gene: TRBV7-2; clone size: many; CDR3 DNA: TGTGCCAGCAGCCCTTATACCGGGACAGATTCTGAAGCTTTCTTT; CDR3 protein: CASSPYTGTDSEAFF
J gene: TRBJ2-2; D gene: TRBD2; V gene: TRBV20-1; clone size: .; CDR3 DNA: TGCAGTGCTAGGGGACTAGCGGGGGTCAACACCGGGGAGCTGTTTTTT; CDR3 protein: CSARGLAGVNTGELFF